The rows below give T cell receptor beta chains drawn from one sample of a study of blood T cell repertoires in COVID-19. Method: immunoSEQ multiplex PCR; TCRdb's copy keeps in-frame clones and lacks some. This sample has a few hundred thousand clones, with around four fifths found just once. What was sequenced was peripheral blood. These receptors were collected from a man aged 45-60 years with active or convalescent COVID-19. The CDR3 runs from the conserved cysteine through the conserved F or W. A D gene is named only where the DNA matches it firmly. Some rows mark clone size as missing; the rest say once, few, many or name a class of expanded clone.

v_gene	d_gene	abundance	j_gene	CDR3aa	CDR3nt
TRBV18	TRBD1	once	TRBJ1-6	CASSPLGQGVSPLHF	TGTGCCAGCTCACCGCTGGGACAGGGAGTGTCACCCCTCCACTTT
TRBV7-2	-	-	TRBJ1-5	CASSQEGLVQPQHF	TGTGCCAGCAGCCAGGAGGGGTTAGTTCAGCCCCAGCATTTT
TRBV9	TRBD1	-	TRBJ2-3	CASSRLQTGQATDTQYF	TGTGCCAGCAGCCGGCTACAGACAGGGCAAGCCACAGATACGCAGTATTTT
TRBV27	-	few	TRBJ2-7	CASKNNYEQYF	TGTGCCAGCAAGAACAACTACGAGCAGTACTTC
TRBV5-6	-	-	TRBJ2-7	CASSLVGEDLYEQYF	TGTGCCAGCAGCTTGGTCGGGGAAGACCTCTACGAGCAGTACTTC
TRBV19	-	-	TRBJ1-6	CASSLRGNNSPLHF	TGTGCCAGTAGCCTTCGGGGGAATAATTCACCCCTCCACTTT
TRBV6-7	TRBD2	-	TRBJ2-7	CASSGLAGGDSSYEQYF	TGTGCCAGCAGTGGACTAGCGGGGGGCGATAGCTCCTACGAGCAGTACTTC
TRBV6-4	-	-	TRBJ1-5	CASTSDSIFNQPQHF	TGTGCCAGCACCTCGGACAGTATCTTCAATCAGCCCCAGCATTTT
TRBV5-1	TRBD1	-	TRBJ1-5	CASSLATGSSQPQHF	TGCGCCAGCAGCTTGGCGACAGGGTCTAGTCAGCCCCAGCATTTT
TRBV7-6	TRBD2	-	TRBJ2-7	CASSLALAGGLYEQYF	TGTGCCAGCAGCTTAGCTCTAGCGGGGGGCCTCTACGAGCAGTACTTC
TRBV29-1	-	-	TRBJ1-2	CSVARADYGYTF	TGCAGCGTGGCCAGGGCGGACTATGGCTACACCTTC
TRBV6-5	TRBD2	-	TRBJ2-3	CATSPLAGGADTQYF	TGTGCCACCTCCCCCCTAGCGGGGGGCGCAGATACGCAGTATTTT
TRBV28	-	-	TRBJ1-1	CASSASMNTEAFF	TGTGCCAGCAGTGCGAGTATGAACACTGAAGCTTTCTTT
TRBV18	-	-	TRBJ1-5	CASAGQLNQPQHF	TGTGCCAGCGCCGGACAGCTAAATCAGCCCCAGCATTTT
TRBV7-9	TRBD2	-	TRBJ2-1	CASSSGTSMNEQFF	TGTGCCAGCAGCTCCGGGACTAGCATGAATGAGCAGTTCTTC
TRBV9	-	-	TRBJ1-6	CASSVRDLSSYNSPLHF	TGTGCCAGCAGCGTCCGGGACTTAAGCTCCTATAATTCACCCCTCCACTTT
TRBV3-1/TRBV3-2	TRBD1	-	TRBJ2-6	CASSLGQGASGANVLTF	TGTGCCAGCAGCCTGGGACAGGGGGCTTCTGGGGCCAACGTCCTGACTTTC
TRBV1	-	few	TRBJ1-3	CTSSHVNRLSGNTIYF	TGCACCAGCAGCCACGTGAACAGGCTCTCTGGAAACACCATATATTTT
TRBV12-3/TRBV12-4	-	-	TRBJ1-2	CASSLDSQYGYTF	TGTGCCAGCAGTTTAGACAGCCAGTATGGCTACACCTTC
TRBV14	-	few	TRBJ1-3	CASSRTGDSGNTIYF	TGTGCCAGCAGCCGCACAGGAGACTCTGGAAACACCATATATTTT
TRBV11-2	TRBD2	once	TRBJ2-1	CASSSTSGSSYNEQFF	TGTGCCAGCAGCTCAACTAGCGGGAGCTCCTACAATGAGCAGTTCTTC
TRBV28	TRBD1	-	TRBJ2-7	CASSLDRGLYEQYF	TGTGCCAGCAGTTTGGACAGGGGGCTTTACGAGCAGTACTTC
TRBV5-4	-	-	TRBJ2-7	CASSLGAGSYEQYF	TGTGCCAGCAGTCTTGGGGCAGGATCCTACGAGCAGTACTTC
TRBV29-1	TRBD2	-	TRBJ2-5	CSAGLALLDTQYF	TGCAGCGCGGGACTAGCCCTACTTGACACCCAGTACTTC
TRBV5-4	TRBD1	-	TRBJ2-2	CASSVTGGPNTGELFF	TGTGCCAGCAGCGTTACAGGGGGACCAAACACCGGGGAGCTGTTTTTT
TRBV5-1	TRBD2	-	TRBJ2-7	CASSLGGLAGSEQYF	TGCGCCAGCAGCTTGGGGGGACTAGCGGGCTCCGAGCAGTACTTC
TRBV27	TRBD1	-	TRBJ1-1	CASSLLRTGEAFF	TGTGCCAGCAGTTTATTGAGGACAGGTGAAGCTTTCTTT